These 10 T cell receptor beta chains were all obtained from the same sample, sequenced in a study of blood T cells in healthy people across ages. Primers used in a second PCR of roughly 6 to 11 cycles were a sample-barcoded 5' primer and a J-beta primer mix. A single record per CDR3 protein comes from TCRdb applying MiXCR to the 5' RACE reads. The data contain about 1,500,000 distinct CDR3 sequences, approximately 30% of them singletons. Sequencing used blood. These receptors all stem from a woman younger than 45 in good health.

This clonotype was seen more than once but under ten times. V gene TRBV11-2 combines with J gene TRBJ2-7; 8 bases align to TRBD1. Trimming at V came to 4 bases and at J to 2 bases, leaving 7 bases not matched to a gene. CDR1 is SGHAT, CDR2 FQNNGV, per germline. This CDR3 spans 15 amino acids. The CDR3 DNA reads TGTGCCAGCAGCTACGTGGGACAGGCTACCTACGAGCAGTACTTC. It codes for CASSYVGQATYEQYF.

This clonotype appeared a few times. The CDR3: CASSTRGGDTDTQYF. As DNA, the CDR3 is TGCGCCAGCAGCACGCGGGGGGGCGACACAGATACGCAGTATTTT. The chain has TRBV5-1 and TRBJ2-3; 9 bases are a match to TRBD2. Germline V CDR1 and CDR2: SGHRS, YFSETQ. V lost 4 bases and J lost 2; bases outside the gene matches: 5. The CDR3 totals 15 residues.

This clonotype has only a few counts. The chain combines TRBV6-5 with TRBJ1-2; 8 bases are shared with TRBD1. CDR3 length: 14 residues. The V gene end was trimmed by 7 bases and the J gene end by 4 bases; junction bases not matched to a gene: 8. CDR1 MNHEY and CDR2 SVGAGI come from the germline V gene. CDR3 residues: CASTPGQGGYGYTF. The CDR3 DNA sequence: TGTGCCAGCACCCCCGGACAGGGCGGCTATGGCTACACCTTC.

This clonotype has only a few counts. The chain uses TRBV6-6 and TRBJ2-1, with 8 bases matching TRBD2. This CDR3 comprises 15 residues. V lost 9 bases and J lost 1; bases outside the gene matches: 8. Germline CDR1 and CDR2: MNHNY and SVGAGI (reference sequence). As DNA, the CDR3 is TGTGCCAGTGACCTTAGCGGGAATTCCTACAATGAGCAGTTCTTC. As protein: CASDLSGNSYNEQFF.

Comments on this clonotype: Relative to the germline gene, one junction end is altered; a read error may explain this. The V call is TRBV20-1, the J call TRBJ1-1; D gene uncertain. The CDR3 covers 13 residues. Germline V lookup: CDR1 DFQATT, CDR2 SNEGSKA (reference sequence). Here the CDR3 reads CSERRVDEAEALF. CDR3 bases: TGCAGTGAAAGGAGGGTGGACGAGGCTGAAGCTCTCTTT.

Details on this clonotype: This may stem from a read error, because a much larger clone lies one nucleotide away. CDR3 in amino acids: CARGTGTDEQFF. DNA of the CDR3: TGTGCCAGGGGGACAGGGACCGATGAGCAGTTCTTC. The gene calls are TRBV10-3 and TRBJ2-1; 9 nucleotides match TRBD1. CDR1 and CDR2 (germline): ENHRY, SYGVKD. Unmatched junction bases numbered 6, after V lost 10 bases and J lost 8 bases. CDR3 size: 12 residues.

The chain couples TRBV14 to TRBJ2-1; D gene uncertain. The germline CDR1 and CDR2 sequences are SGHDN and FVKESK. The CDR3 is 15 residues long. Trimming took off 4 bases at V and 0 bases at J, with 10 bases between the two ends. The CDR3 DNA is TGTGCCAGCAGCCGAGACTGGAACTCCTACAATGAGCAGTTCTTC. Translated: CASSRDWNSYNEQFF.

A remark on this clonotype: At one boundary the junction diverges from the germline segment, which might be a read error. The genes are TRBV28 and TRBJ2-3; 7 bases fit TRBD2. In germline, CDR1 is MDHEN, CDR2 SYDVKM. This CDR3 is 18 amino acids long. The CDR3 loop is CTSSGWRAGDSYTDTQYF. CDR3 coding DNA: TGTACCAGCAGCGGTTGGCGGGCGGGAGACAGCTACACAGATACGCAGTATTTT.

In its sample, this clonotype was seen many times. This chain joins TRBV10-3 and TRBJ2-7, with TRBD1 identical over 9 bases. Germline CDR1 and CDR2: ENHRY and SYGVKD. The CDR3 is 14 amino acids. V was pared by 8 bases and J by 2 bases, with 7 bases of the junction left unmatched. The CDR3 DNA is TGTGCCATCGCCGGGACAGGGAATACCTACGAGCAGTACTTC. This codes for CAIAGTGNTYEQYF.

The rearrangement joins TRBV2 to TRBJ2-7; D is possibly TRBD2 (5 bases). Germline V CDR1 and CDR2: SNHLY, FYNNEI. V was trimmed by 7 bases and J by 0 bases, leaving 13 bases between them. The CDR3 has 14 residues. CDR3 sequence reads: CASKRQSISYEQYF. CDR3 DNA sequence: TGTGCCAGCAAGCGGCAGTCCATCTCCTACGAGCAGTACTTC.